What follows are 28 T cell receptor beta chains derived from one specimen sequenced in a study of T cells in Graves' hyperthyroidism and ophthalmopathy. RNA transcripts gave rise to amplified TCR beta CDR3 regions. First-round RT-PCR with HTBI primers amplified the TCR CDR3 region. TCRdb re-called the multiplex PCR reads through MiXCR, storing one row per CDR3 protein. The sample holds hundreds of thousands of distinct CDR3 sequences, 13% to 15% seen once. The source material was blood. All receptors come from a woman aged 18-29 years with Graves' hyperthyroidism.

This clonotype was recorded at least ten times. The chain employs TRBV6-5 and TRBJ2-7; 10 bases map to TRBD1. CDR3 length: 14 residues. V was clipped by 2 bases and J by 3 bases; unmatched bases: 1. Germline V lookup: CDR1 MNHEY, CDR2 SVGAGI. CDR3 nucleotides: TGTGCCAGCAGTTACGGGGACAGGGGCTACGAGCAGTACTTC. As protein: CASSYGDRGYEQYF.

The J gene is TRBJ2-1, the V gene TRBV29-1; the D gene could be TRBD1 or TRBD2 (5 bases each). This CDR3 comprises 15 residues. V was trimmed by 0 bases and J by 0 bases, leaving 9 bases between them. CDR1 is SQVTM, CDR2 ANQGSEA, per germline. CDR3 in DNA: TGCAGCGTTGAAGAGACAGCGGTCTCCTACAATGAGCAGTTCTTC. Residues: CSVEETAVSYNEQFF.

This clonotype occurred many times. The chain has TRBV29-1 and TRBJ1-1; D unresolved. Germline V gene sequence: CDR1 SQVTM, CDR2 ANQGSEA. V was trimmed by 4 bases and J by 8 bases, leaving 5 bases between them. The CDR3 runs 9 residues. The CDR3 region is CSVGTEAFF. Here the CDR3 DNA reads TGCAGCGTTGGAACAGAAGCTTTCTTT.

J is TRBJ2-7 and V is TRBV10-3; the D gene could be TRBD1 or TRBD2 (5 bases each). V lost 3 bases, J lost 2 bases, and 11 bases lay in between. CDR1 and CDR2 from the germline V gene are ENHRY and SYGVKD. CDR3 length equals 14 residues. CDR3 protein: CAISEGTITYEQYF. The CDR3 DNA follows: TGTGCCATCAGTGAAGGGACCATTACCTACGAGCAGTACTTC.

The genes are TRBV28 and TRBJ1-4; 11 bases line up with TRBD1. With 2 bases clipped from V and 5 bases from J, the junction kept 4 bases outside the gene matches. The CDR3 totals 16 residues. The germline CDR1 and CDR2 sequences are MDHEN and SYDVKM. CDR3 sequence reads: CASSLPGTGGNEKLFF. DNA of the CDR3: TGTGCCAGCAGTTTACCCGGGACAGGGGGAAATGAAAAACTGTTTTTT.

The V gene is TRBV2, the J gene TRBJ2-2; no clear D gene. The length of the CDR3 is 17 residues. Trimming pared 5 bases from V and 7 bases from J, leaving 23 bases between. Germline V gene sequence: CDR1 SNHLY, CDR2 FYNNEI. The CDR3 loop reads CASSSETPHLVFGELFF. The DNA of the CDR3 is TGTGCCAGCAGTTCTGAAACCCCCCATCTTGTCTTCGGGGAGCTGTTTTTT.

The genes are TRBV5-1 and TRBJ1-2; D is uncertain. V was trimmed by 1 base and J by 2 bases, leaving 6 bases between them. Looked up from germline, CDR1 is SGHRS and CDR2 is YFSETQ. The CDR3 runs 13 residues. Here the CDR3 DNA reads TGCGCCAGCAGCTTGTGGCGAAACTATGGCTACACCTTC. Amino acids: CASSLWRNYGYTF.

This clonotype came up a few times. This chain links TRBV4-2 with TRBJ2-7, with TRBD2 identical over 7 bases. Per germline, CDR1 LGHNA and CDR2 YNFKEQ. CDR3 size: 16 residues. The J segment lost 4 bases and the V segment lost 4 bases, leaving 13 bases of the junction unmatched. CDR3 nucleotides: TGTGCCAGCAGCCCCACGACTAGCCGTCCCCCTTACGAGCAGTACTTC. This gives the protein CASSPTTSRPPYEQYF.

This clonotype appeared many times. V usage is TRBV12-3 or TRBV12-4 and J usage is TRBJ1-5; 8 bases line up with TRBD1. The V and J ends lost 5 bases and 6 bases, in that order; junction bases with no gene match: 12. This CDR3 contains 16 residues. CDR3 sequence: CASSVPGGETVQPQHF. Here the CDR3 DNA reads TGTGCCAGCAGTGTCCCAGGGGGCGAAACGGTTCAGCCCCAGCATTTT.

Concerning this clonotype itself: A much larger clone sits a single nucleotide away, making a read error possible. This chain joins TRBV15 and TRBJ1-4, with D maybe TRBD1 (5 bases). The CDR3 has 15 amino acids. Germline CDR1 reads LNHNV; CDR2 reads YYDKDF (reference sequence). The CDR3 reads CGTSRVQGPNEKLFF. As DNA, the CDR3 is TGTGGCACCAGCAGAGTTCAGGGCCCTAATGAAAAACTGTTTTTT.

This clonotype was detected ten times or more. The genes are TRBV7-9 and TRBJ2-2; no definite D call. The CDR3 has 14 amino acids. Trimming removed 6 bases from V and 1 base from J, with 9 bases in between. CDR1 is SEHNR, CDR2 FQNEAQ, per germline (reference sequence). Written as DNA, the CDR3 is TGTGCCAGCAGTTTATCGGGGAACACCGGGGAGCTGTTTTTT. Amino acid sequence: CASSLSGNTGELFF. The full variable domain, in which reference TRBV7-9 and TRBJ2-2 provide the parts outside the CDR3, is DTGVSQNPRHKITKRGQNVTFRCDPISEHNRLYWYRQTLGQGPEFLTYFQNEAQLEKSRLLSDRFSAERPKGSFSTLEIQRTEQGDSAMYLCASSLSGNTGELFFGEGSRLTVL.

The gene calls are TRBV9 and TRBJ2-2, with 8 nucleotides matching TRBD1. The CDR3 is made up of 16 amino acids. In germline, CDR1 is SGDLS, CDR2 YYNGEE. Unmatched junction bases numbered 5, after V lost 1 base and J lost 3 bases. The CDR3 is CASSVTAGGHTGELFF. Written as DNA, the CDR3 is TGTGCCAGCAGCGTAACCGCAGGGGGCCACACCGGGGAGCTGTTTTTT.

At least ten counts were recorded for this clonotype. This chain links TRBV7-2 with TRBJ2-7, with TRBD2 matching 9 bases. V dropped 6 bases and J dropped 6; count of bases not matched to a gene: 9. This CDR3 is 14 amino acids long. Germline assignment: CDR1 SGHTA and CDR2 FQGNSA. CDR3 amino acids: CASSPGLASLEQYF. The CDR3 DNA reads as TGTGCCAGCAGTCCGGGACTAGCATCTCTCGAGCAGTACTTC.

This clonotype was detected many times. V is TRBV12-3 or TRBV12-4 and J is TRBJ2-3; D is possibly TRBD1 or TRBD2 (5 bases each). The V and J ends lost 10 bases and 8 bases respectively, with 22 bases between them. This CDR3 has 14 amino acids. The CDR3 spells CATGDRSGGGTQYF. As DNA, the CDR3 is TGTGCCACTGGGGACCGGTCCGGTGGTGGTACGCAGTATTTT.

The table lists this clonotype with many counts. CDR3 DNA sequence: TGTGCCAGCAGCTTATTAGGGGTCAAGGGTAACGAGCAGTACTTC. The encoded protein is CASSLLGVKGNEQYF. This chain uses TRBV13 with TRBJ2-7, with TRBD1 as a possible D gene (5 bases). This CDR3 spans 15 amino acids. Trimming left V 2 bases short and J 5 bases short, with 16 bases between. CDR1 is PRHDT and CDR2 is FYEKMQ in the germline V gene (reference sequence). Combining the CDR3 with reference TRBV13 and TRBJ2-7 gives the whole variable domain AAGVIQSPRHLIKEKRETATLKCYPIPRHDTVYWYQQGPGQDPQFLISFYEKMQSDKGSIPDRFSAQQFSDYHSELNMSSLELGDSALYFCASSLLGVKGNEQYFGPGTRLTVT.

The chain employs TRBV5-6 and TRBJ1-2; tentative D call: TRBD1 (5 bases). Per germline, CDR1 SGHDT and CDR2 YYEEEE. The CDR3 sequence is 15 residues long. V dropped 2 bases and J dropped 3 bases, with 14 bases sitting between them. The CDR3: CASSLVQGVDYGYTF. The DNA of the CDR3 is TGTGCCAGCAGCTTAGTCCAGGGTGTGGACTATGGCTACACCTTC.

This clonotype occurred many times. This chain joins TRBV7-9 and TRBJ1-1; no clear D. The CDR3 extends over 12 amino acids. In germline, CDR1 is SEHNR, CDR2 FQNEAQ (reference sequence). V was clipped by 2 bases and J by 6 bases, with 7 bases between them. The CDR3 here is CASSLSRAEAFF. The CDR3 DNA sequence: TGTGCCAGCAGCTTATCGAGGGCTGAAGCTTTCTTT.

This clonotype showed up many times. The chain carries TRBV28 and TRBJ1-4; the D is unclear. The V end lost 7 bases, the J end lost 7 bases, and 13 bases lay between the germline ends. Germline V gene lookup returns CDR1 MDHEN and CDR2 SYDVKM. The CDR3 totals 13 residues. In DNA form, the CDR3 reads TGTGCCAGCACCGGGGAATTTGGTGAAAAACTGTTTTTT. This encodes CASTGEFGEKLFF.

The table lists this clonotype with a few counts. The chain combines TRBV4-1 with TRBJ1-6; TRBD1 matches at 7 bases. Trimming cost V 8 bases and J 4 bases; bases outside gene matches: 11. The CDR3 runs to 16 residues. CDR1 and CDR2 (germline): MGHRA, YSYEKL. The CDR3 loop reads CASRPVGQVYNSPLHF. CDR3 coding DNA: TGCGCCAGCCGACCGGTCGGACAGGTTTATAATTCACCCCTCCACTTT.

This clonotype has a count of ten or more. The rearrangement joins TRBV4-1 to TRBJ2-1; TRBD2 aligns across 9 bases. Per the germline V gene, CDR1 is MGHRA and CDR2 is YSYEKL. This CDR3 has 16 amino acids. After removal of 4 bases from V and 6 bases from J, the junction contained 10 bases not matched to a gene. The CDR3 nucleotides read TGCGCCAGCAGCCCACGGCTTAGCGGGAGAGGCAATGAGCAGTTCTTC. Residues: CASSPRLSGRGNEQFF.

This clonotype turned up a few times. The chain has TRBV6-1 and TRBJ2-7; D is possibly TRBD1 (6 bases). CDR3 length: 14 residues. CDR1 is MNHNS, CDR2 SASEGT, per germline. V was shortened by 3 bases and J by 1 base, with 10 bases between the two germline ends. The CDR3, as DNA: TGTGCCAGCAGTGACCCGGGGACATCCTACGAGCAGTACTTC. Its translation: CASSDPGTSYEQYF.

Concerning this clonotype itself: Without the conserved terminal phenylalanine or tryptophan, this CDR3 likely stems from a read error. J is TRBJ1-3 and V is TRBV27; no firm D call. The V end lost 6 bases, the J end lost 0 bases, and 12 bases lay between the germline ends. The CDR3 contains 15 residues. CDR1 is MNHEY and CDR2 is SMNVEV in the germline V gene (reference sequence). The chain's CDR3 is CASSLDGSSGNTIYS. The CDR3 DNA sequence: TGTGCCAGCAGCTTGGACGGGAGCTCTGGAAACACCATATATTCT.

This clonotype was counted many times. This rearrangement joins TRBV28 to TRBJ2-7; 14 bases agree with TRBD2. The trim removed 7 bases at V and 4 bases at J, leaving 9 bases unmatched. There are 16 residues in the CDR3. Germline assignment: CDR1 MDHEN and CDR2 SYDVKM. The chain's CDR3 is CASTTPGTSGRYEQYF. The CDR3 DNA is TGTGCCAGCACCACTCCCGGGACTAGCGGGAGATACGAGCAGTACTTC.

Ten or more counts support this clonotype. The chain employs TRBV9 and TRBJ2-7; D might be TRBD2 (5 bases). The CDR3 runs 14 residues. V lost 5 bases to trimming and J lost 5 bases, with 17 bases between them. Germline CDR1 SGDLS, CDR2 YYNGEE. CDR3 sequence (DNA): TGTGCCAGCAGTTACTCCGGGCTAGCCCACGAGCAGTACTTC. Residues: CASSYSGLAHEQYF.

This clonotype appeared many times. This chain joins TRBV7-2 and TRBJ2-7, with D maybe TRBD1 (6 bases). Trimming left V 5 bases short and J 1 base short, with 12 bases between. This CDR3 region has 14 residues. Germline V lookup: CDR1 SGHTA, CDR2 FQGNSA. As DNA, the CDR3 is TGTGCCAGCAGCACGAGACAGGCGTCCTACGAGCAGTACTTC. This gives the protein CASSTRQASYEQYF.

This clonotype was seen more than once but under ten times. The chain recombines TRBV11-2 with TRBJ1-4; a possible D gene is TRBD1 (5 bases). This CDR3 is built from 16 residues. With 5 bases removed from V and 9 bases from J, the gap between germline ends came to 22 bases. Per germline, CDR1 SGHAT and CDR2 FQNNGV. The CDR3 region is CASSPGPNSLSQKLFF. In DNA form, the CDR3 reads TGTGCCAGCAGCCCGGGGCCAAACAGCCTGAGTCAAAAACTGTTTTTT.

The chain recombines TRBV28 with TRBJ2-7; possible D gene TRBD1, 6 bases. Trimming removed 2 bases from V and 1 base from J, with 15 bases in between. The CDR3 runs 16 residues. Germline CDR1 is MDHEN and CDR2 is SYDVKM. The CDR3 reads CASSLPGQGRSYEQYF. In nucleotides, the CDR3 is TGTGCCAGCAGTTTACCGGGTCAGGGGCGTTCCTACGAGCAGTACTTC.

The rearrangement links TRBV29-1 to TRBJ2-1, with D perhaps TRBD2 (6 bases). Germline CDR1 is SQVTM and CDR2 is ANQGSEA. The CDR3 contains 15 residues. V was cut by 1 base and J by 3 bases, with 13 bases left in between. The CDR3 is CSVEGPLAHYNEQFF. In nucleotides, the CDR3 is TGCAGCGTTGAAGGCCCCCTAGCGCACTACAATGAGCAGTTCTTC.